This T cell receptor (beta chain) was recorded in a study of cytomegalovirus exposure and HLA in healthy donors. The PCR employed 60 Vbeta primers together with 13 Jbeta primers. Here immunoSEQ multiplex PCR was the method, and the copy in TCRdb shows in-frame clones only, minus some. Of roughly 100,000 clones in the sample, around 65% were seen once. Of note for this clone: The antigen is not known.

V shed 8 bases, J shed 0 bases, and the junction held 8 bases outside the gene matches. The length of the CDR3 is 15 residues. Looked up from germline, CDR1 is SQVTM and CDR2 is ANQGSEA. Study findings and constraints: The HLA-A and HLA-B alleles of most subjects were reportedly predicted accurately from TCR beta sequences.

The source material was PBMCs. The V gene is TRBV29-1, the J gene TRBJ2-1; 9 bases align to TRBD2. This clonotype was obtained from a woman aged 45-65 years in good health and CMV-seronegative. CDR3 protein: CSSGPTSGSYNEQFF. The CDR3 region has the DNA TGCAGCTCTGGACCGACTAGCGGCTCCTACAATGAGCAGTTCTTC.